Only a few counts were recorded for the clone carrying this T cell receptor beta chain. As yet, its antigen is unknown. Peripheral blood genomic DNA, not sorted cells or RNA, was the template. A mixed TRB-A/B primer pool amplified rearranged TRB by multiplex touch-down PCR. TCRdb redid the calling of the multiplex PCR reads with MiXCR, one entry per CDR3 protein. The data hold 3,000 or so distinct CDR3 sequences, with about 24% observed a single time. Germline V gene lookup returns CDR1 SGHTS and CDR2 YDEGEE. The CDR3 sequence is 15 residues long. V dropped 3 bases and J dropped 4 bases, with 14 bases sitting between them. This specimen comes from a study of T cell repertoires in aging, cancer and after chemotherapy. As for the study in general: Paired samples before and after chemotherapy came from glioblastoma patients receiving temozolomide-based therapy. Study conclusions and caveats: In each cancer cohort, median generation probability increased across chemotherapy, suggesting thymic output rebounded. In cancer patients, declining TCR diversity with age involved lost richness and lost evenness. These repertoire data do not allow conclusions about immunological memory after chemotherapy.

This clonotype was obtained from a human donor with a solid tumor. This chain uses TRBV5-8 with TRBJ2-1; D is possibly TRBD2 (5 bases). The material sequenced was blood. The DNA of the CDR3 is TGTGCCAGCAGCTACACGGGAACAGCTTACAATGAGCAGTTCTTC. This gives the protein CASSYTGTAYNEQFF.